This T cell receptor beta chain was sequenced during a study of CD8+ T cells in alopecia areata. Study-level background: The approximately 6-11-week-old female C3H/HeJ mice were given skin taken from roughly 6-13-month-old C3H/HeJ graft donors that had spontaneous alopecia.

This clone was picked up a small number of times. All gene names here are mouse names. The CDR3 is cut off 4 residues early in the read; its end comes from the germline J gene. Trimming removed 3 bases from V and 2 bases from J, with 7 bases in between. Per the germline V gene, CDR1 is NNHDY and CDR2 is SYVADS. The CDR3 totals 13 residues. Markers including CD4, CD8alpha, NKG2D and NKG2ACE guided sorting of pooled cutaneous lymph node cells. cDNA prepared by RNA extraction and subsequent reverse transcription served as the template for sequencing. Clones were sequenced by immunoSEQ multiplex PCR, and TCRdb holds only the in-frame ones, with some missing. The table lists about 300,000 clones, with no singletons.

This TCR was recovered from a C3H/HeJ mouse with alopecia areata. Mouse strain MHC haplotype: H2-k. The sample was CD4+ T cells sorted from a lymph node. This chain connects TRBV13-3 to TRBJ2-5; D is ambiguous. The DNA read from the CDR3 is TGTGCCAGCAGTGGACAAAGCCAAGAC. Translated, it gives CASSGQSQD. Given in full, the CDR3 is CASSGQSQDTQYF.